This TCR beta chain originates from a study of chemoradiotherapy in HPV16-positive cancers. Study background: Candidate HPV-specific T-cell clones and common TCR motifs came from functional assays in a couple of HPV16-positive patients. Study-wide results and limits: During treatment, candidate HPV-specific clones and E7-related motifs expanded in tumor. For HPV16-positive patients, expanding HPV-responsive T cells associated with longer recurrence-free survival.

Repertoires were sampled repeatedly during chemoradiotherapy. By frequency in the sample, this clone is medium-sized. Its antigen remains unidentified. Sequencing used immunoSEQ multiplex PCR; TCRdb keeps in-frame clones, though not all of them. Of 15,000 or so clones listed, roughly 70% were seen once; the top ten hold 7% to 9%. V was cut by 3 bases and J by 8 bases, with 13 bases left in between. The length of the CDR3 is 14 residues. Germline values: CDR1 KGHSH, CDR2 LQKENI. The chain combines TRBV18 with TRBJ1-4; unclear D gene. This material consisted of tumor tissue, taken from a patient who underwent chemoradiotherapy. The TCR was taken from a human donor with HPV-associated anogenital cancer. The CDR3 here is CASSPPMSQEKLFF. The CDR3 DNA reads TGTGCCAGCTCACCTCCCATGAGTCAGGAAAAACTGTTTTTT. Full variable domain (remainder filled in from reference TRBV18 and TRBJ1-4): NAGVMQNPRHLVRRRGQEARLRCSPMKGHSHVYWYRQLPEEGLKFMVYLQKENIIDESGMPKERFSAEFPKEGPSILRIQQVVRGDSAAYFCASSPPMSQEKLFFGSGTQLSVL.